A single sample is the source of the 8 T cell receptor beta chains below, sequenced in a study of cytomegalovirus exposure and HLA in healthy donors. The method was immunoSEQ multiplex PCR; TCRdb's version includes in-frame clones alone and lacks a portion of them. The repertoire holds fewer than 200,000 clones, less than 85% seen once, with roughly 15% in the top ten. The sequenced sample was PBMCs. These receptors originate from a man younger than 30 in good health and CMV-seropositive.

The rearrangement links TRBV18 to TRBJ2-1; D gene uncertain. CDR1 and CDR2 (germline): KGHSH, LQKENI. Trimming stripped 4 bases from V and 0 bases from J, with 7 bases between. CDR3 length: 14 residues. The CDR3 loop is CASSLSRSYNEQFF. The CDR3 nucleotides read TGTGCCAGCTCACTTTCCCGCTCCTACAATGAGCAGTTCTTC.

The V gene is TRBV29-1, the J gene TRBJ2-7; 7 nucleotides match TRBD1. This CDR3 comprises 14 residues. CDR1 and CDR2 (germline): SQVTM, ANQGSEA. The V segment lost 6 bases and the J segment 2 bases; nucleotides outside the gene matches: 10. The CDR3 is CSVGSGQFTYEQYF. Here the CDR3 DNA reads TGCAGCGTCGGGTCGGGACAGTTCACCTACGAGCAGTACTTC.

V and J are TRBV27 and TRBJ1-5, with D maybe TRBD1 (6 bases). The germline V and J ends were trimmed by 6 bases and 0 bases, with 9 bases remaining between them. Germline CDR1 MNHEY, CDR2 SMNVEV (reference sequence). This CDR3 spans 14 amino acids. The CDR3 reads CASSQGGSNQPQHF. DNA for the CDR3: TGTGCCAGCAGCCAAGGGGGTAGCAATCAGCCCCAGCATTTT.

This clone came up once. The chain links TRBV6-1 to TRBJ2-4, with a tentative D call TRBD2 (6 bases). V lost 0 bases and J 6 bases, leaving 24 bases between the germline ends. Germline assignment: CDR1 MNHNS and CDR2 SASEGT. The CDR3 loop spans 19 amino acids. The CDR3 DNA sequence: TGTGCCAGCAGTGAAGCGCGAAGCGCTGTAGGTAGCGGTAGAAACATTCAGTACTTC. It specifies CASSEARSAVGSGRNIQYF.

This sequence joins TRBV2 and TRBJ2-7, with 12 nucleotides matching TRBD2. The germline gives CDR1 SNHLY, CDR2 FYNNEI. V lost 3 bases and J lost 3; bases outside the gene matches: 3. The length of the CDR3 is 15 residues. CDR3 region: CASSDLTSGGYEQYF. The CDR3 DNA is TGTGCCAGCAGTGACTTGACTAGCGGGGGCTACGAGCAGTACTTC.

On this clone: This specimen includes other DNA sequences encoding the same CDR3. V is TRBV15 and J is TRBJ1-5; D unresolved. CDR1 is LNHNV, CDR2 YYDKDF, per germline (reference sequence). The CDR3 covers 14 residues. Between the trimmed V and J ends, which lost 0 bases and 4 bases, there was a span of 7 bases. CDR3 sequence (DNA): TGTGCCACCAGCAGAGATCGCGGGAATCAGCCCCAGCATTTT. The encoded protein is CATSRDRGNQPQHF.

This clone occurred once. The rearrangement links TRBV15 to TRBJ2-2; D perhaps matches TRBD1 (5 bases). The V end was cut by 10 bases, the J end by 3 bases, with 15 bases between. This CDR3 is 14 amino acids long. Germline lookup yields CDR1 LNHNV and CDR2 YYDKDF (reference sequence). CDR3 amino acids: CAIQAPRDTGELFF. Here the CDR3 DNA reads TGTGCCATACAGGCCCCCAGGGACACCGGGGAGCTGTTTTTT.

This clone was seen only a few times. The genes are TRBV4-2 and TRBJ1-2, with 10 positions matching TRBD1. From germline, CDR1 is LGHNA and CDR2 YNFKEQ. The CDR3 loop spans 16 amino acids. Trimming cost V 0 bases and J 4 bases; bases outside gene matches: 5. CDR3 amino acids: CASSQDLGQGFYGYTF. CDR3 nucleotide sequence: TGTGCCAGCAGCCAAGATCTGGGACAGGGGTTCTATGGCTACACCTTC.